Presented here are 22 T cell receptor beta chains from one specimen sequenced in a study of human T cells and chemical hapten exposure listed by TCRdb under 2021. Receptors were amplified or captured by RACE. The sequencer was a NextSeq 500. In TCRdb, the public reads were trimmed at Q25 with fastp and aligned with MiXCR, with productive beta chains retained. Here each entry gathers all rows of one CDR3 protein and keeps the most common genes and DNA. This sample holds some 110,000 distinct CDR3 sequences; about 10% were observed only once. The ten largest clones represent under 2.5% of the sample. In the paper's terms, the time point label means: patch test 3, about 24 weeks after DPC sensitization. Reading the label with the study, this specimen's treatment or condition is: therapeutic diphenylcyclopropenone sensitization with weekly scalp DPC. The sequences come from whole blood, collected in connection with sensitization to the hapten diphenylcyclopropenone (DPC). These receptors all stem from a woman between 45 and 65 years old with alopecia areata. Some clones in this sample may be carry-over from other donors' samples.

The chain combines TRBV6-2 or TRBV6-3 with TRBJ1-5, with 9 bases matching TRBD1. Per the germline V gene, CDR1 is MNHEY and CDR2 is SVGEGT. V was pared by 6 bases and J by 6 bases, with 12 bases of the junction left unmatched. This CDR3 has 16 residues. CDR3 loop: CASSPDTTGGGQPQHF. The CDR3 DNA is TGTGCCAGCAGCCCCGATACGACAGGGGGAGGTCAGCCCCAGCATTTT.

The chain recombines TRBV10-3 with TRBJ1-1; D is unresolved. Germline CDR1 and CDR2: ENHRY and SYGVKD. Between the trimmed V and J ends, which lost 3 bases and 6 bases, there was a span of 8 bases. The length of the CDR3 is 12 residues. CDR3 nucleotides: TGTGCCATCAGTGACGGCGCCCCTGAAGCTTTCTTT. This encodes CAISDGAPEAFF.

At least ten counts were recorded for this clonotype. This sequence joins TRBV29-1 and TRBJ2-1; D gene unclear. CDR1 and CDR2 from the germline V gene are SQVTM and ANQGSEA. V was clipped by 5 bases and J by 9 bases, with 17 bases between them. This CDR3 has 13 amino acids. The CDR3 protein is CSVPGPKLGEQFF. The CDR3 DNA is TGCAGCGTTCCCGGTCCCAAGCTGGGTGAGCAGTTCTTC.

V is TRBV11-2 and J is TRBJ2-1; 7 bases are a match to TRBD2. The CDR3 is 14 amino acids. Per germline, CDR1 SGHAT and CDR2 FQNNGV. V lost 5 bases, J lost 12 bases, and 13 bases stayed unmatched. The CDR3 DNA reads as TGTGCCAGCAGCCGGGGACTACCCACTAGTTGGCAGTTCTTC. Protein product: CASSRGLPTSWQFF.

Ten or more counts support this clonotype. V gene TRBV29-1 combines with J gene TRBJ2-7; D is possibly TRBD1 (5 bases). Germline CDR1 reads SQVTM; CDR2 reads ANQGSEA. The CDR3 has 12 amino acids. V gave up 6 bases and J gave up 7 bases, with 16 bases separating them. The CDR3 loop is CSVGQGRREQYF. The CDR3 DNA reads as TGCAGCGTAGGTCAGGGTCGTCGGGAGCAGTACTTC.

This clonotype was observed at least ten times. The chain combines TRBV6-6 with TRBJ2-1; D remains unclear. Per germline, CDR1 MNHNY and CDR2 SVGAGI (reference sequence). This CDR3 contains 12 residues. V lost 5 bases and J 10 bases, leaving 12 bases between the germline ends. This CDR3 is CASSLGRREQFF. As DNA, the CDR3 is TGTGCCAGCAGTCTGGGCCGCAGGGAGCAGTTCTTC.

The chain carries TRBV5-1 and TRBJ2-7; weak D call: TRBD2 (5 bases). The CDR3 sequence is 17 residues long. Germline assignment: CDR1 SGHRS and CDR2 YFSETQ. Trimming left V 0 bases short and J 4 bases short, with 20 bases between. The CDR3 DNA is TGCGCCAGCAGCTTGGGCCCCAGTGAGGCTGGAGGATACGAGCAGTACTTC. As protein: CASSLGPSEAGGYEQYF.

The genes are TRBV27 and TRBJ1-2, with D possibly being TRBD1 (6 bases). The germline V gene encodes CDR1 MNHEY and CDR2 SMNVEV (reference sequence). V lost 7 bases to trimming and J lost 7 bases, with 16 bases between them. This CDR3 comprises 13 residues. CDR3 protein: CASKKQGDSGYTF. DNA of the CDR3: TGTGCCAGCAAGAAACAGGGAGATTCTGGCTACACCTTC.

The V and J genes are TRBV2 and TRBJ1-5; 7 nucleotides agree with TRBD1. The germline V gene encodes CDR1 SNHLY and CDR2 FYNNEI. This CDR3 comprises 15 residues. V lost 6 bases, J lost 0 bases, and 5 bases stayed unmatched. This chain's CDR3 is CASRGTEYSNQPQHF. The CDR3 DNA is TGTGCCAGCAGGGGGACAGAGTATAGCAATCAGCCCCAGCATTTT.

The sample holds many counts of this clonotype. This chain joins TRBV20-1 and TRBJ2-3, with D possibly matching TRBD1 (6 bases). Trimming cost V 5 bases and J 5 bases, with 14 bases left between them. This CDR3 comprises 13 residues. Germline loops: CDR1 DFQATT, CDR2 SNEGSKA (reference sequence). Here the CDR3 DNA reads TGCAGTGCTGCCTACCGGGACATAGATACGCAGTATTTT. Its translation: CSAAYRDIDTQYF.

At least ten counts were recorded for this clonotype. The V call is TRBV7-2, the J call TRBJ2-3, with TRBD2 matching over 8 bases. Germline CDR1 is SGHTA and CDR2 is FQGNSA. The CDR3 is 17 amino acids. The trim removed 4 bases at V and 3 bases at J, leaving 12 bases unmatched. For the CDR3, the DNA is TGTGCCAGCAGCTCCACGGGGGCGGGAGGAGTAACAGATACGCAGTATTTT. Its protein is CASSSTGAGGVTDTQYF.

This chain joins TRBV20-1 and TRBJ1-4; 11 positions agree with TRBD1. Germline CDR1 and CDR2: DFQATT and SNEGSKA (reference sequence). Losses at the gene ends were 6 bases for V and 8 bases for J; bases not matched to a gene: 8. The CDR3 is 14 residues long. The CDR3 reads CSATRDRGLEKLFF. In nucleotides, the CDR3 is TGCAGTGCCACCCGGGACAGGGGGTTGGAAAAACTGTTTTTT.

This clonotype came up a few times. V gene TRBV29-1 combines with J gene TRBJ1-2; no definite D call. The CDR3 has 11 amino acids. Germline-derived CDR1 and CDR2 are SQVTM and ANQGSEA. The V gene lost 5 bases and the J gene lost 8 bases, with 12 bases spanning the gap. This CDR3 is CSVWTDSGYTF. In nucleotides, the CDR3 is TGCAGCGTTTGGACGGACTCCGGCTACACCTTC.

V and J are TRBV9 and TRBJ2-7, with 7 bases identical to TRBD1. CDR1 and CDR2 from the germline V gene are SGDLS and YYNGEE. V lost 3 bases, J lost 0 bases, and 3 bases stayed unmatched. This CDR3 is 14 amino acids long. CDR3 sequence (DNA): TGTGCCAGCAGCGCGGGACAGAGCTCCTACGAGCAGTACTTC. Residues: CASSAGQSSYEQYF.

This clonotype occurred many times. CDR3 region: CATSRRLAVRGTDTQYF. CDR3 coding DNA: TGTGCCACCAGCAGGCGGCTAGCGGTTAGGGGAACAGATACGCAGTATTTT. The rearrangement links TRBV15 to TRBJ2-3; 7 nucleotides agree with TRBD2. The CDR3 is made up of 17 amino acids. After removal of 3 bases from V and 3 bases from J, the junction contained 12 bases not matched to a gene. CDR1 LNHNV and CDR2 YYDKDF come from the germline V gene (reference sequence).

The rearrangement links TRBV5-1 to TRBJ2-7; no clear D. Trimming removed 4 bases at V and 0 bases at J, with 11 bases between. Germline assignment: CDR1 SGHRS and CDR2 YFSETQ. CDR3 length: 14 amino acids. For the CDR3, the DNA is TGCGCCAGCAGCCCATCGGACCGCTCCTACGAGCAGTACTTC. It is translated as CASSPSDRSYEQYF.

This clonotype was seen only a few times. The chain has TRBV7-9 and TRBJ1-1; the D gene is possibly TRBD1 (6 bases). This CDR3 contains 16 residues. The V end lost 4 bases, the J end lost 0 bases, and 15 bases lay between the germline ends. The germline gives CDR1 SEHNR, CDR2 FQNEAQ (reference sequence). The CDR3 loop reads CASSSRTENMNTEAFF. CDR3 nucleotide sequence: TGTGCCAGCAGCTCCCGGACAGAAAACATGAACACTGAAGCTTTCTTT.

V gene TRBV11-1 combines with J gene TRBJ2-7, with 7 bases matching TRBD2. There are 12 residues in the CDR3. The ends lost 4 bases at V and 7 bases at J; junction bases unmatched: 4. CDR1 and CDR2 from the germline V gene are SGHAT and FQDESV (reference sequence). Written as DNA, the CDR3 is TGTGCCAGCAGCTCCCGGGGGGAAGAGCAGTACTTC. It encodes CASSSRGEEQYF.

This sequence joins TRBV10-3 and TRBJ1-2; 7 nucleotides agree with TRBD1. The V and J ends lost 10 bases and 1 base, in that order; junction bases with no gene match: 6. This CDR3 has 13 residues. Germline-derived CDR1 and CDR2 are ENHRY and SYGVKD. The CDR3 nucleotides read TGTGCCACATCGGGACAGTATAACTATGGCTACACCTTC. This gives the protein CATSGQYNYGYTF.

This clonotype was seen only once. The rearrangement joins TRBV29-1 to TRBJ1-2, with a weak D call TRBD1 (5 bases). The germline V and J ends were trimmed by 4 bases and 7 bases, with 19 bases remaining between them. Germline V gene lookup returns CDR1 SQVTM and CDR2 ANQGSEA. The CDR3 loop spans 14 amino acids. The CDR3 region has the DNA TGCAGCGTTGGTGGGGCACTAGGACAAGGTGGCTACACCTTC. Translation gives CSVGGALGQGGYTF.

In its sample, this clonotype was seen many times. The chain employs TRBV29-1 and TRBJ2-2; D remains unclear. The V gene's germline CDR1 is SQVTM and CDR2 ANQGSEA. Trimming cost V 4 bases and J 9 bases, with 12 bases left between them. This CDR3 has 12 amino acids. This CDR3 reads CSVGAGSRELFF. CDR3 nucleotides: TGCAGCGTTGGTGCAGGATCCCGGGAGCTGTTTTTT.

The V and J genes are TRBV3-1 and TRBJ1-1; D perhaps matches TRBD1 (6 bases). Germline CDR1 LGHDT, CDR2 YNNKEL (reference sequence). Trimming pared 4 bases from V and 3 bases from J, leaving 21 bases between. This CDR3 contains 17 residues. The DNA of the CDR3 is TGTGCCAGCAGCCCCGGACAGTTCTGGAGGGATGACACTGAAGCTTTCTTT. Translating it yields CASSPGQFWRDDTEAFF.